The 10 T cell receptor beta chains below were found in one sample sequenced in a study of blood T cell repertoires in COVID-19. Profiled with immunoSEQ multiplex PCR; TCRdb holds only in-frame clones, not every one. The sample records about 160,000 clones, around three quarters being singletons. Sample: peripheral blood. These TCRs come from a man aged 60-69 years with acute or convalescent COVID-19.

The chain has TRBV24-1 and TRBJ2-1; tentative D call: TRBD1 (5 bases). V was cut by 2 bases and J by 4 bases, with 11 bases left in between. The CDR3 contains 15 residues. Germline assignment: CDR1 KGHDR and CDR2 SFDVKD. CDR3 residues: CATSDSLGEYNEQFF. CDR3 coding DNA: TGTGCCACCAGTGATTCATTAGGGGAATACAATGAGCAGTTCTTC.

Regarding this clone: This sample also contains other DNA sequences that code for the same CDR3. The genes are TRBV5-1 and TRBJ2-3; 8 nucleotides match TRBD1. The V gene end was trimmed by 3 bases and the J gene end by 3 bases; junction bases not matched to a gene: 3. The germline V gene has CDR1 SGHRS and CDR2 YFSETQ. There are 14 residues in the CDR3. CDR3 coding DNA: TGCGCCAGCAGCTCAGGACAGGGAACAGATACGCAGTATTTT. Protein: CASSSGQGTDTQYF.

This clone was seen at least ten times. DNA of the CDR3: TGTGCCAGCAGTACGACAGACAGGGACACTGAAGCTTTCTTT. Encoded protein: CASSTTDRDTEAFF. The rearrangement uses TRBV28 and TRBJ1-1; 7 bases agree with TRBD1. The length of the CDR3 is 14 residues. Germline-derived CDR1 and CDR2 are MDHEN and SYDVKM. V gave up 5 bases and J gave up 3 bases; unmatched junction bases: 6.

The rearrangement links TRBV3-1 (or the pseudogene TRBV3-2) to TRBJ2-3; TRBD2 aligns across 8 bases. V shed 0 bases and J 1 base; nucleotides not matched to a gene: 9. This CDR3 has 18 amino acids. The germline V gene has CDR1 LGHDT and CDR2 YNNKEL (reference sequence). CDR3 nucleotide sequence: TGTGCCAGCAGCCAAGATGTAGATAGCGGGGCCGGCACAGATACGCAGTATTTT. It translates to CASSQDVDSGAGTDTQYF.

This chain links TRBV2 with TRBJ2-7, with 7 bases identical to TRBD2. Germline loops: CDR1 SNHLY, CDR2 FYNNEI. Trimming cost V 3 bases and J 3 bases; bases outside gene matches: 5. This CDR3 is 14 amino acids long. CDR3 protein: CASSDYGGSYEQYF. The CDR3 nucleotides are TGTGCCAGCAGTGATTACGGGGGGAGCTACGAGCAGTACTTC.

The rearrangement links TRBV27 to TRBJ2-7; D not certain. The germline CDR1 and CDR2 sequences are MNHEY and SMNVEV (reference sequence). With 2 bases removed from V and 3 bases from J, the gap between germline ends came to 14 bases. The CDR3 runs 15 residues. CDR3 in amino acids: CASSLVAGSVYEQYF. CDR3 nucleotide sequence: TGTGCCAGCAGTTTAGTCGCAGGATCGGTCTACGAGCAGTACTTC.

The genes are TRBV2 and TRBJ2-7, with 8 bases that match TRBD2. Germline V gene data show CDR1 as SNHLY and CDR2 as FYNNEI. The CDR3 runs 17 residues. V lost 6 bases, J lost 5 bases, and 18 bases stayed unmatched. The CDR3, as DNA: TGTGCCAGCAGCAAGCCCCCTAGACGTGCGGGGGGTAACGAGCAGTACTTC. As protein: CASSKPPRRAGGNEQYF.

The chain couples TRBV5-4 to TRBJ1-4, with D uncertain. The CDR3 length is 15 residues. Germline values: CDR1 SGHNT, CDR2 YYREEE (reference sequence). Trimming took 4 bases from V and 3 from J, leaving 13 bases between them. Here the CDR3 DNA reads TGTGCCAGCAGCGGCGGAGGCGGAGCTAATGAAAAACTGTTTTTT. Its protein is CASSGGGGANEKLFF.

DNA of the CDR3: TGTGCCAGCAGCTTGGCCAGCCGGGACAGCTCCTACAATGAGCAGTTCTTC. Translated, it gives CASSLASRDSSYNEQFF. This chain connects TRBV5-5 to TRBJ2-1, with 7 nucleotides matching TRBD1. The J segment lost 0 bases and the V segment lost 0 bases, leaving 6 bases of the junction unmatched. The V gene's germline CDR1 is SGHKS and CDR2 YYEKEE (reference sequence). The CDR3 totals 17 residues. Using reference TRBV5-5 and TRBJ2-1 for the parts outside the CDR3, the full variable domain is DAGVTQSPTHLIKTRGQQVTLRCSPISGHKSVSWYQQVLGQGPQFIFQYYEKEERGRGNFPDRFSARQFPNYSSELNVNALLLGDSALYLCASSLASRDSSYNEQFFGPGTRLTVL.

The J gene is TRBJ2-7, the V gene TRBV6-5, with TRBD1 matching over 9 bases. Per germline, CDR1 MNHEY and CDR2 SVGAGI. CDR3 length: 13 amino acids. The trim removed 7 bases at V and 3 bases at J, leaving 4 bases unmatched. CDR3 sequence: CASTMTGGYEQYF. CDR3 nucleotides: TGTGCCAGCACCATGACAGGGGGCTACGAGCAGTACTTC.